This T cell receptor beta chain is from a study of cytomegalovirus exposure and HLA in healthy donors. Study details: Counted in an early data release were some 81 million unique TCRs from HLA-typed donors. General study results and limits: Trimming of TCR beta V- and J-genes showed a link, identified in a later analysis, to a missense DCLRE1C variant.

CDR3 length: 16 residues. CDR1 is SEHNR and CDR2 is FQNEAQ in the germline V gene (reference sequence). V dropped 2 bases and J dropped 0; count of bases not matched to a gene: 3. Those who donated were healthy bone marrow donors. As regards this clone: Its antigen remains unknown.

Researchers ran the PCR with 60 Vbeta and 13 Jbeta primers. The data were produced by immunoSEQ multiplex PCR, yet TCRdb's version contains in-frame clones alone and is incomplete. The repertoire holds under 150,000 clones, with 70% to 80% as singletons. Sequenced: PBMCs. The TCR sequence derives from a woman aged 25 to 45 in good health and CMV-seropositive. The chain uses TRBV7-9 and TRBJ2-2, with 7 nucleotides matching TRBD2. Written as DNA, the CDR3 is TGTGCCAGCAGCTTAATAAGCGGGACGAACACCGGGGAGCTGTTTTTT. Its translation is CASSLISGTNTGELFF. The full variable domain, in which reference TRBV7-9 and TRBJ2-2 provide the parts outside the CDR3, is DTGVSQNPRHKITKRGQNVTFRCDPISEHNRLYWYRQTLGQGPEFLTYFQNEAQLEKSRLLSDRFSAERPKGSFSTLEIQRTEQGDSAMYLCASSLISGTNTGELFFGEGSRLTVL.